This is a list of T cell receptor beta chains from one sample in a study of T cells expressing NK-cell markers. No DNA is given; TCRdb re-called the 5' RACE reads and lists each CDR3 protein once. This table lists hundreds of thousands of distinct CDR3 sequences. The sequenced sample was blood T cells: a sorted CD56 or NKG2C T cell subset, CD4+ or CD8+ T cells, or bulk PBMC T cells (not recorded which). These receptors all stem from a man aged 18-75 years in good health. CDR3s include the opening cysteine and the closing phenylalanine or tryptophan.

TRBJ2-2	TRBV18	CASSPTIRPNTGELFF
TRBJ2-1	TRBV10-3	CAISLGDRGPNEQFF
TRBJ1-1	TRBV12-3/TRBV12-4	CASSLDPRMNTEAFF
TRBJ2-7	TRBV29-1	CSVVSQGLYEQYF
TRBJ2-7	TRBV7-9	CASSLGPGQGRRQYF
TRBJ2-1	TRBV5-1	CASSLANSVYNEQFF
TRBJ1-3	TRBV7-2	CASTATRLGPSGNTIYF
TRBJ1-1	TRBV11-1	CASSLDQEETEAFF
TRBJ2-7	TRBV7-9	CASTGTGTYEQYF
TRBJ2-3	TRBV4-1	CASSVRGTSGVGDTQYF
TRBJ2-1	TRBV5-6	CASGQILNRGNEQFF
TRBJ2-5	TRBV5-4	CASSSGLAGWTYQETQYF
TRBJ2-3	TRBV20-1	CSARVRTSIGTQYF
TRBJ2-2	TRBV7-8	CASSFFTENTGELFF
TRBJ1-1	TRBV7-9	CASASVVAIMNTEAFF
TRBJ2-5	TRBV3-1	CASSQAGTQYF
TRBJ1-2	TRBV20-1	CSAENRFGDGYTF
TRBJ1-5	TRBV7-2	CASSPGGRPQHF
TRBJ2-3	TRBV29-1	CSVVLSGLDTDTQYF
TRBJ2-1	TRBV7-9	CASSPEGLGGRNEQFF
TRBJ1-4	TRBV6-1	CASKKRQLDNEKLFF
TRBJ1-1	TRBV19	CASSIRQGNAEAFF
TRBJ1-1	TRBV11-2	CASSLNRDLAFF
TRBJ2-3	TRBV5-1	CASRPTGTDTQYF
TRBJ2-1	TRBV7-2	CASSSKTSTFGNEQFF
TRBJ1-1	TRBV2	CASRREGQGTTEAFF
TRBJ1-4	TRBV12-3/TRBV12-4	CASRRTGGEKLFF
TRBJ2-2	TRBV5-6	CASSFGGLYANTGELFF
TRBJ2-3	TRBV6-1	CASREGTGITDTQYF
TRBJ2-7	TRBV14	CASSPDSGTSPLRYF